These T cell receptor beta chains were read from a single sample in a study of T cell responses to AZD1222 COVID-19 vaccine. Assay used: immunoSEQ multiplex PCR; TCRdb lists only in-frame clones, some missing. The sample shows fewer than 150,000 clones, 93% of them seen only once. Source: peripheral blood, taken on day 0 of AZD1222 vaccination. The receptors were gathered from an adult in good health. The CDR3 runs from the conserved cysteine through the conserved F or W. A D gene is named only where the DNA matches it firmly. The listing skips clone size in some rows; elsewhere it reads once, few, many or a size class.

clone size | D gene | J gene | V gene | CDR3 protein | CDR3 DNA
NA | TRBD1 | TRBJ2-7 | TRBV7-7 | CATRGQGWYEQYF | TGTGCCACCCGGGGACAGGGGTGGTACGAGCAGTACTTC
NA | NA | TRBJ1-1 | TRBV7-9 | CASSLMGESAEAFF | TGTGCCAGCAGCTTAATGGGGGAAAGCGCTGAAGCTTTCTTT
NA | NA | TRBJ1-2 | TRBV5-1 | CASSLDSANYGYTF | TGCGCCAGCAGCTTGGATTCAGCTAACTATGGCTACACCTTC
NA | TRBD1 | TRBJ1-2 | TRBV11-2 | CASSLYRGTYGYTF | TGTGCCAGCAGCTTGTACAGGGGGACCTATGGCTACACCTTC
NA | NA | TRBJ2-7 | TRBV7-8 | CASSLVSGQVGNEQYF | TGTGCCAGCAGCTTAGTGTCCGGGCAGGTGGGGAACGAGCAGTACTTC
NA | NA | TRBJ2-7 | TRBV11-2 | CASSLGTWAYEQYF | TGTGCCAGCAGCTTAGGAACGTGGGCCTACGAGCAGTACTTC
NA | NA | TRBJ1-2 | TRBV9 | CASSAGVSGANYGYTF | TGTGCCAGCAGCGCGGGGGTTTCGGGAGCGAACTATGGCTACACCTTC
NA | NA | TRBJ2-3 | TRBV7-2 | CASSFLTGVTDTQYF | TGTGCCAGCAGCTTCCTGACGGGGGTTACAGATACGCAGTATTTT
NA | NA | TRBJ1-1 | TRBV21-1 | CASSKEWRQAFF | TGTGCCAGCAGCAAAGAGTGGAGGCAAGCTTTCTTT
NA | TRBD2 | TRBJ2-1 | TRBV6-5 | CASSSLAGGKNEQFF | TGTGCCAGCAGTTCCCTAGCGGGGGGTAAGAATGAGCAGTTCTTC
NA | NA | TRBJ2-2 | TRBV18 | CASSGGTGELFF | TGTGCCAGCTCGGGCGGGACCGGGGAGCTGTTTTTT
NA | NA | TRBJ2-7 | TRBV2 | CASSPDPYEQYF | TGTGCCAGCAGCCCCGACCCCTACGAGCAGTACTTC
once | TRBD1 | TRBJ2-6 | TRBV4-3 | CASSSKQGAGANVLTF | TGCGCCAGCAGCTCTAAACAGGGGGCTGGGGCCAACGTCCTGACTTTC
NA | TRBD1 | TRBJ2-7 | TRBV5-4 | CASSLDRGPGQYF | TGTGCCAGCAGCTTGGACAGGGGGCCCGGGCAGTACTTC
NA | NA | TRBJ1-1 | TRBV6-5 | CASSYSTGYTEAFF | TGTGCCAGCAGTTACTCCACAGGGTATACTGAAGCTTTCTTT
NA | NA | TRBJ2-7 | TRBV4-3 | CASSQGQGTGEQYF | TGCGCCAGCAGCCAAGGGCAGGGGACGGGCGAGCAGTACTTC
once | TRBD1 | TRBJ2-2 | TRBV29-1 | CSVTTGGLGTGELFF | TGCAGCGTTACGACAGGGGGCTTGGGCACCGGGGAGCTGTTTTTT
once | NA | TRBJ1-4 | TRBV4-1 | CASSQSRGQREKLFF | TGCGCCAGCAGCCAGTCTCGGGGGCAGAGGGAAAAACTGTTTTTT
NA | NA | TRBJ1-1 | TRBV19 | CASTYRGPGSNTEAFF | TGTGCCAGTACCTACCGGGGGCCAGGGAGCAACACTGAAGCTTTCTTT
NA | NA | TRBJ1-5 | TRBV7-9 | CASSLGEFGNQPQHF | TGTGCCAGCAGCTTGGGAGAGTTTGGCAATCAGCCCCAGCATTTT
once | NA | TRBJ1-1 | TRBV19 | CASSGETTGLNTEAFF | TGTGCCAGTAGTGGGGAGACAACAGGGTTGAACACTGAAGCTTTCTTT
NA | TRBD2 | TRBJ2-1 | TRBV7-9 | CASSRGLADEQFF | TGTGCCAGCAGCCGGGGACTAGCGGATGAGCAGTTCTTC
NA | NA | TRBJ2-7 | TRBV7-9 | CASSPTGRDEQYF | TGTGCCAGCAGCCCGACAGGGAGGGACGAGCAGTACTTC
NA | NA | TRBJ1-4 | TRBV6-5 | CATGDWEKLFF | TGTGCCACAGGGGATTGGGAAAAACTGTTTTTT
once | NA | TRBJ1-6 | TRBV6-4 | CASSARPDNSPLHF | TGTGCCAGCAGTGCTAGACCGGATAATTCACCCCTCCACTTT
NA | TRBD1 | TRBJ2-7 | TRBV7-9 | CASSYRDRPYEQYF | TGTGCCAGCAGCTACCGGGACAGACCATACGAGCAGTACTTC